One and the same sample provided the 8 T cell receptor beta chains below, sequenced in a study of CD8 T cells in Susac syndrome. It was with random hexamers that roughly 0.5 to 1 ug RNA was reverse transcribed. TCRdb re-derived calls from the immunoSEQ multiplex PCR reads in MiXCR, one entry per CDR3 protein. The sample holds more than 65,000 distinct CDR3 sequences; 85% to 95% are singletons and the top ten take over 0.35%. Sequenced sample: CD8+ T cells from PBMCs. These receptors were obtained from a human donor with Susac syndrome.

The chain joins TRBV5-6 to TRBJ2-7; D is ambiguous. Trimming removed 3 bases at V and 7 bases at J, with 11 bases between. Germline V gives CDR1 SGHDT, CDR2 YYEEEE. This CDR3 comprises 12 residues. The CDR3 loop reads CASSSSVGEQYF. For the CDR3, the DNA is TGTGCCAGCAGCTCGTCCGTGGGGGAGCAGTACTTC. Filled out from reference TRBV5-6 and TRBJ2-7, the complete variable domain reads DAGVTQSPTHLIKTRGQQVTLRCSPKSGHDTVSWYQQALGQGPQFIFQYYEEEERQRGNFPDRFSGHQFPNYSSELNVNALLLGDSALYLCASSSSVGEQYFGPGTRLTVT.

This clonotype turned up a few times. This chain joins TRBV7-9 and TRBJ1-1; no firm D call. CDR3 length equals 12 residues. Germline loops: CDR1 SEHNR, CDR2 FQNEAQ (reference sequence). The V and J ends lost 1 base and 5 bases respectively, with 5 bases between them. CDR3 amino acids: CASSLGLTEAFF. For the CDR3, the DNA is TGTGCCAGCAGCTTAGGCTTGACTGAAGCTTTCTTT.

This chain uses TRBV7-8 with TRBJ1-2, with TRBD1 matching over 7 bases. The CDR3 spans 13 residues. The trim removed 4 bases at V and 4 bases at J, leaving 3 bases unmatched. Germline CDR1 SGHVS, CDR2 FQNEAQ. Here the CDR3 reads CASSSNRGYGYTF. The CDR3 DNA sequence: TGTGCCAGCAGCTCTAACAGGGGCTATGGCTACACCTTC.

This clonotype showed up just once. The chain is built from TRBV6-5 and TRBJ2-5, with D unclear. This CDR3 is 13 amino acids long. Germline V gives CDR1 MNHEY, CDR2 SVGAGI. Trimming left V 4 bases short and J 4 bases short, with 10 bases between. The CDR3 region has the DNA TGTGCCAGCAGTTCAGACCCATCAGAGACCCAGTACTTC. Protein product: CASSSDPSETQYF.

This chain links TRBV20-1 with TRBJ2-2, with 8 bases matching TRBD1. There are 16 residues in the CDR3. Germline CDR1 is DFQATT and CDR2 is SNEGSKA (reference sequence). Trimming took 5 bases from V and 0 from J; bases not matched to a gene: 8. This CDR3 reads CSAYPGQGPNTGELFF. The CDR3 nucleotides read TGCAGTGCTTACCCCGGACAGGGACCGAACACCGGGGAGCTGTTTTTT.

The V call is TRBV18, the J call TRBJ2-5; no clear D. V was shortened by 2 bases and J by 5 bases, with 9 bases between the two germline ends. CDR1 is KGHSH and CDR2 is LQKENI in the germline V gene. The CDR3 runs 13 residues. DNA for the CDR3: TGTGCCAGCTCACCATTGGAGTGGGAGACCCAGTACTTC. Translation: CASSPLEWETQYF.

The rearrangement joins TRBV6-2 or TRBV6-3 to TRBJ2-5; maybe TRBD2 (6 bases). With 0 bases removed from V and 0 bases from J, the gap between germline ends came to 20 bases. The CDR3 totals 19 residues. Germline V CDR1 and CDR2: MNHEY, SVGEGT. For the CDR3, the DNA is TGTGCCAGCAGTTACTCGGTTCTCCCTAGCGCTCAATACCAAGAGACCCAGTACTTC. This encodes CASSYSVLPSAQYQETQYF.

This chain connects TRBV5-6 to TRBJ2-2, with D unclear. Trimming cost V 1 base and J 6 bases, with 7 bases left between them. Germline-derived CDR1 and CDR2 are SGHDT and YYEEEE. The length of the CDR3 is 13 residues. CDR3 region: CASSLSNSGELFF. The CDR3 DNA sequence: TGTGCCAGCAGCTTGTCTAATTCCGGGGAGCTGTTTTTT.